The sample holds many counts of the clone carrying this TCR beta chain. This CDR3 spans 16 amino acids. V was clipped by 2 bases and J by 4 bases, with 18 bases between them. Germline CDR1 is GTSNPN and CDR2 is SVGIG (reference sequence). As for time point: newly diagnosed GD, antithyroid drugs for less than 3 months. The TCR library used RNA extracted from PBMCs. The data are from a study of regulatory T cells in long-lasting Graves disease. Combining iRepertoire HTBI primers with Arm-PCR of CDR3 regions, the authors built TCR beta libraries. MiXCR was run by TCRdb on the multiplex PCR reads, yielding one entry per CDR3 protein. The table includes about 500,000 distinct CDR3 sequences, around 15% detected once. The same sample was also used in a study of T cells in Graves' hyperthyroidism and ophthalmopathy. That paper states: Exclusion followed for patients with uncontrolled infection, other autoimmune disease, pregnancy or lactation. Clinicians diagnosed patients from clinical symptoms, serum thyroxine and TRAb, thyroid ultrasound and orbital computed tomography.

The gene calls are TRBV30 and TRBJ2-1, with D maybe TRBD2 (6 bases). The material sequenced was peripheral blood mononuclear cells (PBMCs), taken at new diagnosis, from a patient treated with antithyroid drugs. The sequence was obtained from a man in his forties or fifties with Graves disease. The CDR3 DNA reads TGTGCCTGGAGTCTCCCCGGGTTAGCGGCATACAATGAGCAGTTCTTC. Translation gives CAWSLPGLAAYNEQFF.